This T cell receptor beta chain was documented in a study of T-cell memory formation after mild COVID-19. MiXCR was run by TCRdb on the 5' RACE reads, yielding one entry per CDR3 protein. This table holds fewer than 400,000 distinct CDR3 sequences, roughly 15% found once. The J segment lost 5 bases and the V segment lost 5 bases, leaving 8 bases of the junction unmatched. The CDR3 runs 14 residues. This clonotype was seen more than once but under ten times. The TCR comes from a man aged 18-30 years who had mild COVID-19 (a few samples of this study predate the infection). Cell type and time point are not known. Sequenced material: PBMCs or a T cell subset sorted from them (not recorded which). The chain has TRBV12-3 or TRBV12-4 and TRBJ2-7, with 8 bases identical to TRBD1. The CDR3 loop reads CASSIGQGINEQYF. The CDR3 DNA sequence: TGTGCCAGCAGTATCGGACAGGGTATCAACGAGCAGTACTTC.